Each of the 9 T cell receptor beta chains below was sequenced from the same sample in a study of cytomegalovirus exposure and HLA in healthy donors (dated by TCRdb to 2015 to 2018). The library was prepared using the immunoSEQ multiplex PCR assay. For the multiplex PCR, a mixture combining 60 forward primers for TCR Vbeta segments and 13 reverse primers for TCR Jbeta segments was used. The table comes from immuneACCESS by way of TCRdb, which keeps in-frame sequences with V and J called. Part of the clones is missing from these tables; in studies checked, under half for an unresolved V gene and the rest for unknown reasons. The sample yields 110,000 to 150,000 clones; 75% to 90% were counted once. Over 0.95% of the sample rests with the top ten. Material for sequencing was PBMCs. The receptor set was obtained from a female donor in good health and CMV-seronegative.

The chain uses TRBV6-1 and TRBJ2-7; a possible D gene is TRBD1 (6 bases). The V and J ends lost 3 bases and 0 bases respectively, with 12 bases between them. Germline values: CDR1 MNHNS, CDR2 SASEGT. The CDR3 spans 15 residues. CDR3: CASSDQGRSSYEQYF. CDR3 nucleotide sequence: TGTGCCAGCAGTGATCAGGGGCGATCCTCCTACGAGCAGTACTTC.

The chain is built from TRBV4-1 and TRBJ2-3; 11 nucleotides match TRBD2. The CDR3 consists of 16 residues. Trimming at V came to 5 bases and at J to 4 bases, leaving 8 bases not matched to a gene. CDR1 and CDR2 from the germline V gene are MGHRA and YSYEKL. The CDR3 sequence is CASSGTSGWSPDTQYF. The CDR3 nucleotides read TGCGCCAGCAGCGGGACTAGCGGATGGTCCCCAGATACGCAGTATTTT.

J is TRBJ2-7 and V is TRBV7-2; TRBD2 matches 7 bases. V shed 4 bases, J shed 1 base, and the junction held 10 bases outside the gene matches. The CDR3 sequence is 16 residues long. In germline, CDR1 is SGHTA, CDR2 FQGNSA. The CDR3 sequence is CASSSFGLVRSYEQYF. The CDR3 DNA follows: TGTGCCAGCAGCTCCTTTGGACTAGTTCGGTCCTACGAGCAGTACTTC.

This clone has only one observation. The chain has TRBV27 and TRBJ2-5, with 8 bases lining up with TRBD1. V dropped 5 bases and J dropped 4; count of bases not matched to a gene: 9. Germline CDR1 and CDR2: MNHEY and SMNVEV (reference sequence). There are 15 residues in the CDR3. The CDR3 sequence is CASSPRGRGRETQYF. The CDR3 DNA reads TGTGCCAGCAGTCCGAGGGGCAGGGGGCGAGAGACCCAGTACTTC.

The gene calls are TRBV30 and TRBJ1-2; 7 nucleotides line up with TRBD1. J lost 7 bases, V lost 1 base, and 6 bases had no gene match. CDR1 is GTSNPN, CDR2 SVGIG, per germline (reference sequence). The CDR3 is made up of 13 amino acids. The CDR3 bases are TGTGCCTGGAGTGGAGGGGGCGGAACTGGCTACACCTTC. It is translated as CAWSGGGGTGYTF.

The chain is built from TRBV6-5 and TRBJ2-7, with D possibly TRBD2 on 6 matching bases. Trimming left V 6 bases short and J 6 bases short, with 15 bases between. The germline gives CDR1 MNHEY, CDR2 SVGAGI. The length of the CDR3 is 13 residues. CDR3 sequence: CASRPAKEGEQYF. CDR3 coding DNA: TGTGCCAGCAGACCGGCCAAGGAGGGCGAGCAGTACTTC.

As regards this clone: Other DNA variants within this sample encode the same CDR3. The CDR3 DNA reads as TGTGCCAGCAGCTTACAGGGTAACAATGAGCAGTTCTTC. It yields the protein CASSLQGNNEQFF. This rearrangement joins TRBV27 to TRBJ2-1, with a possible D match to TRBD1 (6 bases). V lost 6 bases, J lost 5 bases, and 11 bases lay in between. There are 13 residues in the CDR3. Germline lookup yields CDR1 MNHEY and CDR2 SMNVEV (reference sequence).

The chain combines TRBV5-1 with TRBJ1-5; 8 bases agree with TRBD1. The germline V gene has CDR1 SGHRS and CDR2 YFSETQ. The CDR3 has 14 amino acids. The V and J ends lost 2 bases and 6 bases, in that order; junction bases with no gene match: 4. The CDR3 loop is CASSLQGTGQPQHF. CDR3 sequence (DNA): TGCGCCAGCAGCTTACAGGGGACAGGTCAGCCCCAGCATTTT.

This chain joins TRBV6-4 and TRBJ2-2; 8 bases agree with TRBD2. This CDR3 has 16 amino acids. Trimming at V came to 0 bases and at J to 3 bases, leaving 3 bases not matched to a gene. In germline, CDR1 is MRHNA, CDR2 SNTAGT. The CDR3: CASSDSKREYTGELFF. The DNA of the CDR3 is TGTGCCAGCAGTGACTCAAAGCGGGAGTACACCGGGGAGCTGTTTTTT.